These 24 T cell receptor beta chains came from one sample sequenced in a study of blood T cell repertoires in COVID-19. Clones were sequenced by immunoSEQ multiplex PCR, and TCRdb holds only the in-frame ones, with some missing. The top ten clones hold over 2% of a sample with under 300,000 clones, just over 90% of them seen once. The sequencing input was PBMCs or T cells enriched from blood (not recorded which). The receptors shown here come from a woman aged 40 to 50 with acute COVID-19.

V is TRBV21-1 and J is TRBJ1-2; TRBD1 reflects the table's D call only, with no check against the DNA. TRBV21-1 corresponds to a pseudogene. The CDR3 covers 17 residues. CDR3 nucleotides: TGTGCCAGCAGCAAAGTATACCAGGACAGGGACCTCTATGGCTACACCTTC. Translating gives CASSKVYQDRDLYGYTF.

The chain carries TRBV24-1 and TRBJ1-4, with 11 bases fitting TRBD1. This CDR3 region has 16 residues. Germline trimming cut 2 bases from V and 8 bases from J; bases unmatched to any gene: 6. Germline CDR1 is KGHDR and CDR2 is SFDVKD. CDR3: CATSDSRDRGTEKLFF. The CDR3 DNA reads as TGTGCCACCAGTGATTCCAGGGACAGGGGGACGGAAAAACTGTTTTTT.

The chain uses TRBV25-1 and TRBJ1-4; tentative D call: TRBD1 (5 bases). Germline assignment: CDR1 MGHDK and CDR2 SYGVNS. The CDR3 totals 16 residues. V lost 5 bases and J lost 7, with 20 bases in between. Here the CDR3 reads CASSPHGGKGSEKLFF. CDR3 DNA: TGTGCCAGCAGTCCTCACGGGGGGAAAGGTAGTGAAAAACTGTTTTTT.

The chain employs TRBV19 and TRBJ1-2; D is uncertain. Germline CDR1 LNHDA, CDR2 SQIVND (reference sequence). The CDR3 has 13 residues. V lost 3 bases and J lost 5, with 10 bases in between. DNA of the CDR3: TGTGCCAGTAGTATGGAGGGTCCATATGGCTACACCTTC. Translating it yields CASSMEGPYGYTF.

This chain joins TRBV6-5 and TRBJ1-4, with D maybe TRBD1 (5 bases). V lost 5 bases and J lost 10, with 14 bases in between. The CDR3 extends over 13 amino acids. The germline gives CDR1 MNHEY, CDR2 SVGAGI. The CDR3 region has the DNA TGTGCCAGCAGTACCTTAGGGGTGGGAAAACTGTTTTTT. Translated: CASSTLGVGKLFF.

The gene calls are TRBV28 and TRBJ1-5, with 8 bases identical to TRBD1. The CDR3 covers 15 residues. V lost 7 bases, J lost 5 bases, and 10 bases stayed unmatched. Germline CDR1 is MDHEN and CDR2 is SYDVKM. CDR3 nucleotides: TGTGCCAGCATTCAGCCCGGGACAGGCTATCAGCCCCAGCATTTT. Its protein is CASIQPGTGYQPQHF.

V usage is TRBV3-1 (or the pseudogene TRBV3-2) and J usage is TRBJ2-1, with 7 bases identical to TRBD2. CDR1 is LGHDT and CDR2 is YNNKEL in the germline V gene (reference sequence). CDR3 size: 16 residues. The trim removed 3 bases at V and 8 bases at J, leaving 13 bases unmatched. In nucleotides, the CDR3 is TGTGCCAGCAGCCATAAATTTAAGCGGGGCGCGGATGAGCAGTTCTTC. It encodes CASSHKFKRGADEQFF.

The V call is TRBV5-5, the J call TRBJ2-1; D is perhaps TRBD2 (6 bases). This CDR3 has 17 amino acids. V gave up 0 bases and J gave up 4 bases, with 17 bases separating them. Per germline, CDR1 SGHKS and CDR2 YYEKEE (reference sequence). The CDR3 sequence is CASSLAMGGWGYNEQFF. The CDR3 coding sequence is TGTGCCAGCAGCTTGGCCATGGGGGGATGGGGTTACAATGAGCAGTTCTTC.

The chain uses TRBV5-6 and TRBJ2-7, with TRBD1 matching over 9 bases. CDR3 size: 14 residues. Germline loops: CDR1 SGHDT, CDR2 YYEEEE. V dropped 4 bases and J dropped 3; count of bases not matched to a gene: 5. CDR3 amino acids: CASSLLTGGYEQYF. In DNA form, the CDR3 reads TGTGCCAGCAGCCTATTGACAGGGGGCTACGAGCAGTACTTC.

This clone has a single count. V gene TRBV11-3 combines with J gene TRBJ2-3; 10 bases match TRBD2. The CDR3 has 16 residues. V trimming: 5 bases; J trimming: 0 bases; junction bases outside the gene matches: 5. The germline CDR1 and CDR2 sequences are SGHNT and YENEEA. In DNA form, the CDR3 reads TGTGCCAGCAGCACCCGGACTAGCGGTAGCACAGATACGCAGTATTTT. As protein: CASSTRTSGSTDTQYF.

The V gene is TRBV27, the J gene TRBJ2-3; D is perhaps TRBD2 (5 bases). The ends were cut back, 4 bases at V and 10 bases at J, with 24 bases in the middle. The length of the CDR3 is 16 residues. Germline lookup yields CDR1 MNHEY and CDR2 SMNVEV (reference sequence). CDR3 sequence: CASSSGLPKNREAQYF. The CDR3 region has the DNA TGTGCCAGCAGTTCCGGACTTCCGAAAAATAGGGAAGCGCAGTATTTT.

Ten or more counts support this clone. The genes are TRBV7-9 and TRBJ2-5; the D gene is possibly TRBD2 (5 bases). Germline CDR1 SEHNR, CDR2 FQNEAQ (reference sequence). CDR3 length: 13 residues. V dropped 2 bases and J dropped 5 bases, with 9 bases sitting between them. CDR3 protein: CASSLLTGETQYF. The CDR3 DNA sequence: TGTGCCAGCAGCTTATTAACGGGGGAGACCCAGTACTTC.

This chain links TRBV5-1 with TRBJ2-3, with 10 bases identical to TRBD1. Germline CDR1 reads SGHRS; CDR2 reads YFSETQ. The junction had 5 bases not matched to a gene; V was cut back by 4 bases and J by 6 bases. This CDR3 is 14 amino acids long. The CDR3 spells CASSPGQGFDTQYF. The CDR3 nucleotides read TGCGCCAGCAGCCCGGGACAGGGGTTTGATACGCAGTATTTT.

This chain joins TRBV27 and TRBJ1-5; 9 bases fit TRBD1. This CDR3 contains 15 residues. The V gene's germline CDR1 is MNHEY and CDR2 SMNVEV (reference sequence). The V segment lost 7 bases and the J segment 6 bases; nucleotides outside the gene matches: 10. In nucleotides, the CDR3 is TGTGCCAGCAAAGGGACAGGGAGGATCAGTCAGCCCCAGCATTTT. Protein: CASKGTGRISQPQHF.

The rearrangement links TRBV6-5 to TRBJ2-7, with no clear D. V lost 2 bases, J lost 6 bases, and 11 bases lay in between. CDR1 is MNHEY and CDR2 is SVGAGI in the germline V gene. The CDR3 contains 13 residues. CDR3 bases: TGTGCCAGCAGTTACGGCGCTAGACGCGAGCAGTACTTC. Translating it yields CASSYGARREQYF.

The chain recombines TRBV27 with TRBJ1-2; 9 nucleotides line up with TRBD1. The germline CDR1 and CDR2 sequences are MNHEY and SMNVEV (reference sequence). This CDR3 has 15 residues. J lost 3 bases, V lost 6 bases, and 8 bases had no gene match. In nucleotides, the CDR3 is TGTGCCAGCAGGAGAGACAGGGGGACCTACTATGGCTACACCTTC. It codes for CASRRDRGTYYGYTF.

The chain couples TRBV11-2 to TRBJ2-5, with 9 bases identical to TRBD2. CDR1 SGHAT and CDR2 FQNNGV come from the germline V gene. The junction had 5 bases not matched to a gene; V was cut back by 5 bases and J by 4 bases. This CDR3 is built from 14 residues. The CDR3 region is CASSRGGVGETQYF. In DNA, the CDR3 is TGTGCCAGCAGCCGCGGGGGGGTGGGAGAGACCCAGTACTTC. Supplemented by reference TRBV11-2 and TRBJ2-5, the full variable domain reads EAGVAQSPRYKIIEKRQSVAFWCNPISGHATLYWYQQILGQGPKLLIQFQNNGVVDDSQLPKDRFSAERLKGVDSTLKIQPAKLEDSAVYLCASSRGGVGETQYFGPGTRLLVL.

CDR3: CATSDPGLGSYNEQFF. CDR3 coding DNA: TGTGCCACCAGTGACCCGGGACTAGGGTCCTACAATGAGCAGTTCTTC. The genes are TRBV24-1 and TRBJ2-1; 8 bases fit TRBD2. Germline V gene data show CDR1 as KGHDR and CDR2 as SFDVKD. Trimming at V came to 4 bases and at J to 1 base, leaving 5 bases not matched to a gene. The CDR3 runs 16 residues.

V is TRBV27 and J is TRBJ1-5, with 9 bases lining up with TRBD1. The length of the CDR3 is 14 residues. Germline values: CDR1 MNHEY, CDR2 SMNVEV (reference sequence). With 5 bases clipped from V and 4 bases from J, the junction kept 3 bases outside the gene matches. The CDR3 is CASSPGTGNQPQHF. The CDR3 DNA follows: TGTGCCAGCAGTCCCGGGACAGGGAATCAGCCCCAGCATTTT.

The chain joins TRBV19 to TRBJ1-5; D not certain. V shed 4 bases and J shed 0 bases, with 10 bases lying between them. The CDR3 is 15 amino acids. From germline, CDR1 is LNHDA and CDR2 SQIVND (reference sequence). The CDR3 DNA sequence: TGTGCCAGTAGTAATAAGCGAAATAGCAATCAGCCCCAGCATTTT. It encodes CASSNKRNSNQPQHF.

This clone was detected only a few times. The CDR3 protein is CASSPGTVGRGNYGYTF. The DNA of the CDR3 is TGTGCCAGCAGTCCCGGGACGGTCGGTCGGGGGAACTATGGCTACACCTTC. The gene calls are TRBV6-6 and TRBJ1-2; D possibly corresponds to TRBD1 (5 bases). The V end was cut by 5 bases, the J end by 2 bases, with 21 bases between. The length of the CDR3 is 17 residues. Germline lookup yields CDR1 MNHNY and CDR2 SVGAGI (reference sequence).

The V and J genes are TRBV9 and TRBJ1-2, with 7 bases that match TRBD1. CDR1 and CDR2 from the germline V gene are SGDLS and YYNGEE. The CDR3 contains 14 residues. J was trimmed by 8 bases and V by 3 bases; bases with no gene match: 10. Written as DNA, the CDR3 is TGTGCCAGCAGCGGGGCCCAGGGGGTTCGGGGCTACACCTTC. Its protein product is CASSGAQGVRGYTF. Full variable domain (missing parts from reference TRBV9 and TRBJ1-2): DSGVTQTPKHLITATGQRVTLRCSPRSGDLSVYWYQQSLDQGLQFLIQYYNGEERAKGNILERFSAQQFPDLHSELNLSSLELGDSALYFCASSGAQGVRGYTFGSGTRLTVV.

The V call is TRBV7-2, the J call TRBJ1-2; the D gene is possibly TRBD1 (6 bases). The CDR3 extends over 13 amino acids. CDR1 and CDR2 (germline): SGHTA, FQGNSA. V gave up 5 bases and J gave up 8 bases, with 15 bases separating them. This CDR3 is CASSLGAGVGYTF. The CDR3 coding sequence is TGTGCCAGCAGCCTAGGGGCAGGGGTCGGCTACACCTTC.

The chain combines TRBV6-2 or TRBV6-3 with TRBJ2-5, with TRBD1 as a possible D gene (5 bases). Germline assignment: CDR1 MNHEY and CDR2 SVGEGT. The CDR3 covers 13 residues. V was pared by 6 bases and J by 5 bases, with 13 bases between. The CDR3: CASSPSQAETQYF. DNA for the CDR3: TGTGCCAGCAGCCCCTCACAGGCGGAGACCCAGTACTTC.